The 11 T cell receptor beta chains below were found in one sample sequenced in a study of cytomegalovirus exposure and HLA in healthy donors. The primer mix had 60 Vbeta and 13 Jbeta primers. Some clones are missing from TCRdb's copy, which holds only in-frame ones; the method was immunoSEQ multiplex PCR. Of roughly 150,000 clones listed, 82% are singletons. Sequenced: PBMCs. These receptors were obtained from a male donor in good health and CMV-seronegative.

The rearrangement joins TRBV29-1 to TRBJ2-7; tentative D call: TRBD1 (5 bases). Germline-derived CDR1 and CDR2 are SQVTM and ANQGSEA. This CDR3 region has 14 residues. With 4 bases removed from V and 0 bases from J, the gap between germline ends came to 13 bases. This chain's CDR3 is CSVAPGIHSYEQYF. Here the CDR3 DNA reads TGCAGCGTTGCGCCAGGGATCCACTCCTACGAGCAGTACTTC.

The rearrangement joins TRBV27 to TRBJ2-1; D call uncertain. The CDR3 spans 14 residues. Trimming stripped 2 bases from V and 7 bases from J, with 12 bases between. The germline gives CDR1 MNHEY, CDR2 SMNVEV (reference sequence). CDR3 amino acids: CASSLGTAENEQFF. CDR3 bases: TGTGCCAGCAGTTTAGGTACCGCGGAGAATGAGCAGTTCTTC.

A single count supports this clone. The rearrangement links TRBV4-1 to TRBJ2-5, with 8 bases matching TRBD1. Judging by the DNA end, TRBJ2-7 fits better; the J call may be wrong. Germline assignment: CDR1 MGHRA and CDR2 YSYEKL. The CDR3 totals 15 residues. CDR3 in amino acids: CASSLAGTGTYEQYF. Here the CDR3 DNA reads TGCGCCAGCAGCCTTGCCGGGACAGGAACCTACGAGCAGTACTTC.

This chain links TRBV28 with TRBJ2-7; 10 bases match TRBD2. The junction had 15 bases not matched to a gene; V was cut back by 4 bases and J by 6 bases. The V gene's germline CDR1 is MDHEN and CDR2 SYDVKM. This CDR3 is 17 amino acids long. CDR3 DNA: TGTGCCAGCAGTTCCACCTCTAGCGGGGGACGGGGGGCCGAGCAGTACTTC. Protein product: CASSSTSSGGRGAEQYF. Full variable domain (missing parts from reference TRBV28 and TRBJ2-7): DVKVTQSSRYLVKRTGEKVFLECVQDMDHENMFWYRQDPGLGLRLIYFSYDVKMKEKGDIPEGYSVSREKKERFSLILESASTNQTSMYLCASSSTSSGGRGAEQYFGPGTRLTVT.

Remarks on this clone: The junction departs from the called germline gene at one end, perhaps through a read error. This sequence joins TRBV7-9 and TRBJ2-7; D is unclear. CDR1 and CDR2 from the germline V gene are SEHNR and FQNEAQ (reference sequence). The CDR3 extends over 11 amino acids. CDR3 residues: CSSSLMAEQYF. CDR3 in DNA: TGTTCCAGCAGCCTCATGGCCGAGCAGTACTTC.

The gene calls are TRBV2 and TRBJ2-5, with a tentative D call TRBD2 (6 bases). The length of the CDR3 is 12 residues. Germline CDR1 reads SNHLY; CDR2 reads FYNNEI. The V end lost 4 bases, the J end lost 5 bases, and 8 bases lay between the germline ends. The CDR3 sequence: CASSVGGETQYF. The CDR3 DNA reads as TGTGCCAGCAGTGTTGGGGGGGAGACCCAGTACTTC.

This clone was detected once. The chain is built from TRBV27 and TRBJ2-5; 11 bases are a match to TRBD2. The V and J ends lost 1 base and 1 base, in that order; junction bases with no gene match: 8. CDR3 length equals 18 residues. Germline V CDR1 and CDR2: MNHEY, SMNVEV (reference sequence). CDR3 region: CASSLFGGTSGIQETQYF. The CDR3 region has the DNA TGTGCCAGCAGTTTATTTGGAGGGACTAGCGGAATCCAAGAGACCCAGTACTTC.

The rearrangement uses TRBV9 and TRBJ2-7, with no clear D. Germline V lookup: CDR1 SGDLS, CDR2 YYNGEE. The V and J ends lost 1 base and 3 bases respectively, with 8 bases between them. This CDR3 is 13 amino acids long. This chain's CDR3 is CASSVNIGYEQYF. The CDR3 DNA is TGTGCCAGCAGCGTAAATATCGGCTACGAGCAGTACTTC.

V usage is TRBV19 and J usage is TRBJ1-4; D is uncertain. Germline-derived CDR1 and CDR2 are LNHDA and SQIVND (reference sequence). V was trimmed by 3 bases and J by 8 bases, leaving 16 bases between them. The CDR3 extends over 15 amino acids. Here the CDR3 DNA reads TGTGCCAGTAGTATTGGAGGCTTGTTCGAGGAAAAACTGTTTTTT. This codes for CASSIGGLFEEKLFF.

CDR3 sequence (DNA): TGTGCCTGGAGCTGGGGGCGGGAAGCTTTCTTT. It codes for CAWSWGREAFF. The V call is TRBV30, the J call TRBJ1-1, with D possibly TRBD1 on 6 matching bases. There are 11 residues in the CDR3. The V and J ends lost 3 bases and 8 bases respectively, with 10 bases between them. CDR1 is GTSNPN and CDR2 is SVGIG in the germline V gene (reference sequence).

This sequence joins TRBV18 and TRBJ2-7; 8 bases are shared with TRBD1. Germline-derived CDR1 and CDR2 are KGHSH and LQKENI. With V trimmed by 9 bases and J by 3 bases, 13 bases remained unmatched. This CDR3 has 15 residues. This CDR3 is CASSTGTGNFYEQYF. The CDR3 coding sequence is TGTGCCAGTTCGACCGGGACAGGCAACTTCTACGAGCAGTACTTC.